This passage covers 7 T cell receptor beta chains from one sample sequenced in a study of patients and donors after allogeneic stem cell transplantation (dated by TCRdb to 2020 to 2022). The library was built by means of RT-PCR. Sequencing was carried out with a NextSeq 550. TCRdb applied fastp at Q25 and MiXCR to the public reads, then kept only in-frame beta chains. Rows are unified per CDR3 protein, each entry keeping the most common DNA and genes. Within this sample are 200,000 to 250,000 distinct CDR3 sequences, with 11% to 15% of them counted one time only. Roughly 11% of the sample lies in the top ten. What was sequenced was blood, either unsorted or a sorted T cell fraction (not recorded which). These receptors all stem from a human donor who was either an allogeneic HSCT recipient or a stem cell or donor lymphocyte infusion donor (not recorded which). It is not recorded whose cells these are; they may come from a transplant donor.

The chain links TRBV5-4 to TRBJ2-1, with TRBD2 matching 7 bases. Losses at the gene ends were 4 bases for V and 8 bases for J; bases not matched to a gene: 12. Germline V CDR1 and CDR2: SGHNT, YYREEE (reference sequence). CDR3 length equals 15 residues. The CDR3 is CASSLPGGNGDEQFF. CDR3 DNA sequence: TGTGCCAGCAGCCTCCCCGGGGGGAATGGAGATGAGCAGTTCTTC.

This clonotype was counted ten times or more. The genes are TRBV29-1 and TRBJ2-7; D remains unclear. There are 13 residues in the CDR3. Germline CDR1 reads SQVTM; CDR2 reads ANQGSEA. Trimming removed 1 base from V and 2 bases from J, with 9 bases in between. CDR3 nucleotide sequence: TGCAGCGTTGAAGGGCTTCACCCCTACGAGCAGTACTTC. It yields the protein CSVEGLHPYEQYF.

The sample holds many counts of this clonotype. The rearrangement uses TRBV7-9 and TRBJ1-1; tentative D call: TRBD1 (5 bases). V was pared by 6 bases and J by 0 bases, with 14 bases between. The CDR3 loop spans 15 amino acids. Germline CDR1 is SEHNR and CDR2 is FQNEAQ (reference sequence). CDR3 DNA sequence: TGTGCCAGCAGACGTACGCCAGGGCTGAACACTGAAGCTTTCTTT. It specifies CASRRTPGLNTEAFF.

In its sample, this clonotype was seen many times. V gene TRBV5-6 combines with J gene TRBJ1-1, with D possibly TRBD1 on 5 matching bases. The CDR3 sequence is 13 residues long. Germline V gene sequence: CDR1 SGHDT, CDR2 YYEEEE. Trimming stripped 4 bases from V and 11 bases from J, with 18 bases between. The CDR3 here is CASSPLGGVEAFF. CDR3 in DNA: TGTGCCAGCAGCCCTCTCGGGGGGGTTGAGGCTTTCTTT.

In this sample, this clonotype turned up many times. The CDR3 coding sequence is TGCAGTGCTCTGCGGACTAGCGGAGCCTACGAGCAGTACTTC. Translation gives CSALRTSGAYEQYF. The rearrangement uses TRBV20-1 and TRBJ2-7, with 10 bases that match TRBD2. Per the germline V gene, CDR1 is DFQATT and CDR2 is SNEGSKA (reference sequence). The CDR3 has 14 residues. The trim removed 5 bases at V and 2 bases at J, leaving 6 bases unmatched.

The sample holds a few counts of this clonotype. The chain carries TRBV6-2 or TRBV6-3 and TRBJ2-7; D not certain. CDR1 is MNHEY and CDR2 is SVGEGT in the germline V gene. The CDR3 contains 13 residues. Between the trimmed V and J ends, which lost 2 bases and 5 bases, there was a span of 10 bases. The CDR3 reads CASSYQIHHEQYF. The CDR3 DNA reads TGTGCCAGCAGTTACCAAATTCACCACGAGCAGTACTTC.

Written as DNA, the CDR3 is TGTGCCAGCAGTGAGATGCGGGGAAATTCACCCCTCCACTTT. Encoded protein: CASSEMRGNSPLHF. The V gene is TRBV2, the J gene TRBJ1-6; D uncertain. The CDR3 spans 14 residues. Trimming removed 3 bases at V and 7 bases at J, with 10 bases between. The germline V gene encodes CDR1 SNHLY and CDR2 FYNNEI.